In this sample, the clone carrying this T cell receptor beta chain turned up many times. V gave up 7 bases and J gave up 5 bases; unmatched junction bases: 11. The CDR3 length is 14 residues. This entry is derived from a study of blood T cell repertoires in COVID-19. Study overall: Collection of acute and convalescent COVID-19 samples took place in the United States, Italy and Spain. T cells, B-cell-depleted T cells, or PBMCs supplied cDNA or gDNA.

In the original workflow: Nucleated cell counts were estimated from reference gene primer amplification. Method: immunoSEQ multiplex PCR; TCRdb's copy keeps in-frame clones and lacks some. Clonal size and the V and J genes are those of that table, whereas D and trimming came from the DNA. Altogether fewer than 300,000 clones are present, about 80% being singletons, with the ten largest covering around 3.4%. Input material: peripheral blood. The source is a woman older than 75 with acute or convalescent COVID-19. This chain joins TRBV6-7 and TRBJ2-7, with 7 bases that match TRBD2. TRBV6-7 is labeled an ORF, and its function is uncertain. CDR3: CASKARESADEQYF. The CDR3 bases are TGTGCCAGCAAAGCGCGGGAGTCCGCGGACGAGCAGTACTTC.